One and the same sample provided the 25 T cell receptor beta chains below, sequenced in a study of blood T cell repertoires in COVID-19. Only in-frame clones appear in the TCRdb table, and some are missing; sequencing was by immunoSEQ multiplex PCR. This table has roughly 220,000 clones, under 90% appearing once. The sequenced sample was peripheral blood. The receptors derive from a man aged 80 or over with acute or convalescent COVID-19.

This clone showed up just a few times. The chain couples TRBV21-1 to TRBJ2-7; no DNA check was done on the table's D call, TRBD1. TRBV21-1 is a known pseudogene. The CDR3 runs to 14 residues. CDR3 sequence reads: CASSKWDRGYEQYF. The CDR3 DNA reads TGTGCCAGCAGCAAATGGGACAGGGGCTACGAGCAGTACTTC.

The chain recombines TRBV28 with TRBJ2-2, with TRBD1 matching over 7 bases. In germline, CDR1 is MDHEN, CDR2 SYDVKM. The trim removed 3 bases at V and 5 bases at J, leaving 9 bases unmatched. The CDR3 runs to 16 residues. DNA of the CDR3: TGTGCCAGCAGTTTCGGAAGGGGGCGAGGGACCGGGGAGCTGTTTTTT. Encoded protein: CASSFGRGRGTGELFF.

The genes are TRBV5-1 and TRBJ2-3; 9 bases are a match to TRBD2. Germline CDR1 reads SGHRS; CDR2 reads YFSETQ. The CDR3 has 17 residues. V shed 2 bases and J 1 base; nucleotides not matched to a gene: 8. The CDR3 nucleotides read TGCGCCAGCAGCTTTGGTAGCGGGAGTAGGGGCACAGATACGCAGTATTTT. This translates into CASSFGSGSRGTDTQYF.

V is TRBV27 and J is TRBJ2-7, with TRBD2 identical over 8 bases. V shed 5 bases and J 2 bases; nucleotides not matched to a gene: 8. Germline V gives CDR1 MNHEY, CDR2 SMNVEV (reference sequence). This CDR3 has 15 amino acids. CDR3: CASSRPSGGPYEQYF. CDR3 DNA sequence: TGTGCCAGCAGTAGACCAAGCGGGGGTCCCTACGAGCAGTACTTC.

The chain employs TRBV7-2 and TRBJ2-2; TRBD1 matches 7 bases. CDR1 and CDR2 (germline): SGHTA, FQGNSA. This CDR3 is built from 15 residues. Losses at the gene ends were 5 bases for V and 3 bases for J; bases not matched to a gene: 6. CDR3 amino acids: CASSRTGQYTGELFF. The CDR3 nucleotides are TGTGCCAGCAGCCGGACGGGACAGTACACCGGGGAGCTGTTTTTT. Using reference TRBV7-2 and TRBJ2-2 for the parts outside the CDR3, the full variable domain is GAGVSQSPSNKVTEKGKDVELRCDPISGHTALYWYRQSLGQGLEFLIYFQGNSAPDKSGLPSDRFSAERTGGSVSTLTIQRTQQEDSAVYLCASSRTGQYTGELFFGEGSRLTVL.

V gene TRBV7-3 combines with J gene TRBJ2-6, with D possibly matching TRBD2 (5 bases). V lost 1 base, J lost 2 bases, and 12 bases lay in between. This CDR3 comprises 17 residues. CDR1 is SGHTA, CDR2 FQGTGA, per germline. The chain's CDR3 is CASSLISGLAGANVLTF. DNA for the CDR3: TGTGCCAGCAGCTTAATAAGCGGCCTGGCTGGGGCCAACGTCCTGACTTTC.

V and J are TRBV10-3 and TRBJ2-7; 7 bases line up with TRBD1. Germline V gives CDR1 ENHRY, CDR2 SYGVKD. This CDR3 has 14 amino acids. V shed 0 bases and J 3 bases; nucleotides not matched to a gene: 2. The CDR3 region is CAISESQGIYEQYV. CDR3 DNA: TGTGCCATCAGTGAGTCACAGGGGATCTACGAGCAGTACGTC.

The chain is built from TRBV10-3 and TRBJ2-1; the D gene is possibly TRBD1 (5 bases). Between the trimmed V and J ends, which lost 3 bases and 0 bases, there was a span of 9 bases. The CDR3 covers 15 residues. CDR1 ENHRY and CDR2 SYGVKD come from the germline V gene. The CDR3 sequence is CAISDQGSSYNEQFF. DNA of the CDR3: TGTGCCATCAGTGACCAGGGAAGCTCCTACAATGAGCAGTTCTTC.

The chain is built from TRBV11-3 and TRBJ2-2, with D maybe TRBD2 (6 bases). The V and J ends lost 5 bases and 5 bases respectively, with 15 bases between them. There are 15 residues in the CDR3. The V gene's germline CDR1 is SGHNT and CDR2 YENEEA. CDR3 bases: TGTGCCAGCAGCCTCGGCGGGGATTTAACCGGGGAGCTGTTTTTT. It yields the protein CASSLGGDLTGELFF.

The J gene is TRBJ2-6, the V gene TRBV19; TRBD1 matches 9 bases. The CDR3 sequence is 16 residues long. V trimming: 6 bases; J trimming: 0 bases; junction bases outside the gene matches: 3. The germline V gene encodes CDR1 LNHDA and CDR2 SQIVND (reference sequence). CDR3 amino acids: CASRDRGDSGANVLTF. CDR3 coding DNA: TGTGCCAGTAGGGACAGGGGTGACTCTGGGGCCAACGTCCTGACTTTC.

The chain joins TRBV5-3 to TRBJ2-1, with D possibly being TRBD1 (6 bases). TRBV5-3 is marked as an open reading frame, function uncertain. Trimming removed 1 base at V and 8 bases at J, with 16 bases between. The CDR3 has 15 amino acids. The CDR3 loop reads CARSLPDSGLDEQFF. The CDR3 nucleotides read TGTGCCAGAAGCTTGCCGGACAGTGGTTTGGATGAGCAGTTCTTC.

The chain uses TRBV5-1 and TRBJ1-4, with D hard to call. CDR1 is SGHRS and CDR2 is YFSETQ in the germline V gene. V was cut by 4 bases and J by 0 bases, with 7 bases left in between. The CDR3 totals 14 residues. CDR3 loop: CASSDTATNEKLFF. CDR3 nucleotide sequence: TGCGCCAGCAGCGACACTGCAACTAATGAAAAACTGTTTTTT.

The gene calls are TRBV5-1 and TRBJ2-3; 12 nucleotides match TRBD2. Germline lookup yields CDR1 SGHRS and CDR2 YFSETQ. Unmatched junction bases numbered 2, after V lost 1 base and J lost 2 bases. The length of the CDR3 is 16 residues. CDR3 sequence reads: CASSLRTSGITDTQYF. The CDR3 DNA sequence: TGCGCCAGCAGCTTGAGGACTAGCGGGATCACAGATACGCAGTATTTT. Full variable domain (rest looked up from reference TRBV5-1 and TRBJ2-3): KAGVTQTPRYLIKTRGQQVTLSCSPISGHRSVSWYQQTPGQGLQFLFEYFSETQRNKGNFPGRFSGRQFSNSRSEMNVSTLELGDSALYLCASSLRTSGITDTQYFGPGTRLTVL.

The V call is TRBV6-6, the J call TRBJ1-6; D remains unclear. Germline values: CDR1 MNHNY, CDR2 SVGAGI (reference sequence). The CDR3 runs 12 residues. V was pared by 7 bases and J by 10 bases, with 11 bases between. The CDR3 loop reads CASTHGGSPLHF. DNA of the CDR3: TGTGCCAGCACACACGGAGGCTCACCCCTCCACTTT.

The chain uses TRBV4-3 and TRBJ2-3; 8 bases match TRBD2. This CDR3 has 16 residues. Germline lookup yields CDR1 LGHNA and CDR2 YSLEER. The junction had 4 bases not matched to a gene; V was cut back by 2 bases and J by 0 bases. This chain's CDR3 is CASSQSASGSTDTQYF. For the CDR3, the DNA is TGCGCCAGCAGCCAATCGGCTAGCGGGAGCACAGATACGCAGTATTTT.

V and J are TRBV6-5 and TRBJ2-5; D perhaps matches TRBD2 (6 bases). Trimming shortened V by 7 bases and J by 5 bases, and 14 bases separated the two germline ends. Germline V gene sequence: CDR1 MNHEY, CDR2 SVGAGI. The CDR3 consists of 13 residues. The CDR3 sequence: CASIAGTVETQYF. In nucleotides, the CDR3 is TGTGCCAGCATAGCCGGGACTGTGGAGACCCAGTACTTC.

The CDR3 protein is CASSPVTGGNSPLHF. DNA of the CDR3: TGTGCCAGCTCACCGGTGACAGGGGGCAATTCACCCCTCCACTTT. The V and J genes are TRBV18 and TRBJ1-6; 10 nucleotides match TRBD1. The CDR3 sequence is 15 residues long. J lost 7 bases, V lost 3 bases, and 3 bases had no gene match. Germline V gives CDR1 KGHSH, CDR2 LQKENI.

The chain uses TRBV6-1 and TRBJ1-5; 9 bases agree with TRBD1. Germline loops: CDR1 MNHNS, CDR2 SASEGT. Trimming removed 4 bases from V and 6 bases from J; junction bases left unmatched: 13. This CDR3 has 17 residues. CDR3 residues: CASSAAGQGIVIQPQHF. CDR3 coding DNA: TGTGCCAGCAGTGCGGCGGGACAGGGTATTGTCATTCAGCCCCAGCATTTT.

This sequence joins TRBV19 and TRBJ2-7; 8 bases are a match to TRBD1. Germline CDR1 reads LNHDA; CDR2 reads SQIVND (reference sequence). V shed 7 bases and J 4 bases; nucleotides not matched to a gene: 9. The CDR3 consists of 14 residues. CDR3 loop: CASTDKQGAYEQYF. The CDR3, as DNA: TGTGCCAGTACCGATAAGCAGGGGGCGTACGAGCAGTACTTC.

Written as DNA, the CDR3 is TGTGCCAGTAGCTGGACAGCCGACCTTCAAGAGACCCAGTACTTC. Translation gives CASSWTADLQETQYF. The gene calls are TRBV19 and TRBJ2-5; perhaps TRBD1 as D (6 bases). Trimming removed 6 bases from V and 2 bases from J, with 16 bases in between. Germline V gene lookup returns CDR1 LNHDA and CDR2 SQIVND (reference sequence). The CDR3 spans 15 residues.

The table lists this clone with a count of one. This chain connects TRBV12-5 to TRBJ2-7; 16 nucleotides align to TRBD2. Trimming at V came to 9 bases and at J to 5 bases, leaving 7 bases not matched to a gene. This CDR3 is built from 15 residues. Germline CDR1 and CDR2: LGHNT and FRNRAP. The CDR3 protein is CARRGLAGGRDEQYV. Here the CDR3 DNA reads TGTGCTAGACGGGGACTAGCGGGAGGGCGGGACGAGCAGTACGTC.

The chain is built from TRBV5-1 and TRBJ2-5; TRBD1 agrees at 8 bases. After removal of 4 bases from V and 4 bases from J, the junction contained 3 bases not matched to a gene. The CDR3 totals 13 residues. Germline V gene lookup returns CDR1 SGHRS and CDR2 YFSETQ. CDR3 in amino acids: CASSPGQGETQYF. CDR3 nucleotides: TGCGCCAGCAGCCCCGGACAGGGAGAGACCCAGTACTTC.

This sequence joins TRBV19 and TRBJ1-4; weak D call: TRBD1 (6 bases). V was cut by 3 bases and J by 5 bases, with 10 bases left in between. The germline V gene has CDR1 LNHDA and CDR2 SQIVND (reference sequence). This CDR3 is 14 amino acids long. The CDR3 sequence is CASSMGAQNEKLFF. The CDR3 DNA follows: TGTGCCAGTAGTATGGGGGCTCAGAATGAAAAACTGTTTTTT.

This sequence joins TRBV28 and TRBJ2-1, with 11 bases matching TRBD2. This CDR3 contains 16 residues. Germline V CDR1 and CDR2: MDHEN, SYDVKM. With 6 bases clipped from V and 9 bases from J, the junction kept 13 bases outside the gene matches. CDR3 sequence: CASRTVGTSGLSEQFF. In DNA, the CDR3 is TGTGCCAGCAGAACCGTCGGGACTAGCGGTCTCAGTGAGCAGTTCTTC.

The chain uses TRBV19 and TRBJ2-2, with 10 bases matching TRBD2. V shed 1 base, J shed 6 bases, and the junction held 8 bases outside the gene matches. Per the germline V gene, CDR1 is LNHDA and CDR2 is SQIVND (reference sequence). The CDR3 extends over 17 amino acids. The CDR3 sequence: CASSIASLAGVPGELFF. For the CDR3, the DNA is TGTGCCAGTAGTATAGCGTCCCTAGCGGGGGTTCCCGGGGAGCTGTTTTTT.